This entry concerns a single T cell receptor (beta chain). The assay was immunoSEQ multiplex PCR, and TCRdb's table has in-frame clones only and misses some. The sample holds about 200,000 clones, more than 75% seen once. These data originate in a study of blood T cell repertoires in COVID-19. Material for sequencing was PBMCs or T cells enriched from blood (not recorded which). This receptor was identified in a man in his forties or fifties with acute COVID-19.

This chain's CDR3 is CASSSSTSGQYF. CDR3 sequence (DNA): TGTGCCAGCAGCTCTTCGACTAGCGGGCAGTATTTT. The rearrangement links TRBV9 to TRBJ2-3; TRBD2 matches at 9 bases. Trimming removed 4 bases from V and 11 bases from J; junction bases left unmatched: 5. CDR3 length: 12 amino acids. Germline V gene sequence: CDR1 SGDLS, CDR2 YYNGEE.